The 21 T cell receptor beta chains below were found in one sample sequenced in a study of blood T cell repertoires in COVID-19. TCRdb's copy holds only in-frame clones and misses some; the assay was immunoSEQ multiplex PCR. The sample consists of about 170,000 clones, roughly 78% of them appearing once. Source material: PBMCs or T cells enriched from blood (not recorded which). All receptors derive from a woman in her 70s in a cohort exposed to, infected with or recovered from COVID-19 (not recorded which).

The chain recombines TRBV5-1 with TRBJ2-3, with D possibly TRBD2 on 5 matching bases. The CDR3 spans 13 residues. Trimming removed 5 bases at V and 8 bases at J, with 15 bases between. The V gene's germline CDR1 is SGHRS and CDR2 YFSETQ. The CDR3 DNA follows: TGCGCCAGCAGAGAGAGTGGGGAGACTACGCAGTATTTT. It encodes CASRESGETTQYF.

This chain uses TRBV28 with TRBJ2-7, with D perhaps matching TRBD2 (7 bases). The CDR3 totals 13 residues. V was clipped by 3 bases and J by 6 bases, with 12 bases between them. In germline, CDR1 is MDHEN, CDR2 SYDVKM. The CDR3 nucleotides read TGTGCCAGCAGTTTTGGGGGGGCCGGCGAGCAGTACTTC. Protein: CASSFGGAGEQYF. The full variable domain, its missing parts supplied by reference TRBV28 and TRBJ2-7, is DVKVTQSSRYLVKRTGEKVFLECVQDMDHENMFWYRQDPGLGLRLIYFSYDVKMKEKGDIPEGYSVSREKKERFSLILESASTNQTSMYLCASSFGGAGEQYFGPGTRLTVT.

V gene TRBV29-1 combines with J gene TRBJ1-1, with D unresolved. CDR1 SQVTM and CDR2 ANQGSEA come from the germline V gene. V lost 6 bases, J lost 4 bases, and 9 bases lay in between. This CDR3 contains 11 residues. The chain's CDR3 is CSVPLGTEAFF. The CDR3 DNA follows: TGCAGCGTGCCTCTAGGCACTGAAGCTTTCTTT.

This chain uses TRBV18 with TRBJ1-1; D gene uncertain. V was cut by 3 bases and J by 7 bases, with 9 bases left in between. There are 12 residues in the CDR3. CDR1 KGHSH and CDR2 LQKENI come from the germline V gene. CDR3 DNA sequence: TGTGCCAGCTCACCCTCACGGGGTGAAGCTTTCTTT. Protein sequence: CASSPSRGEAFF. Variable domain in full (rest from reference TRBV18 and TRBJ1-1): NAGVMQNPRHLVRRRGQEARLRCSPMKGHSHVYWYRQLPEEGLKFMVYLQKENIIDESGMPKERFSAEFPKEGPSILRIQQVVRGDSAAYFCASSPSRGEAFFGQGTRLTVV.

The chain employs TRBV5-1 and TRBJ1-2; unclear D gene. V lost 3 bases and J lost 10, with 16 bases in between. CDR1 and CDR2 (germline): SGHRS, YFSETQ. The CDR3 is 13 residues long. The CDR3 is CASSSEQYTSYTF. The CDR3 DNA sequence: TGCGCCAGCAGCTCAGAACAGTATACATCCTACACCTTC.

This chain connects TRBV11-3 to TRBJ1-2; tentatively, D is TRBD1 (5 bases). V gave up 4 bases and J gave up 8 bases, with 11 bases separating them. The CDR3 spans 12 residues. The germline V gene has CDR1 SGHNT and CDR2 YENEEA. The CDR3 loop is CASSSRVGGYTF. In nucleotides, the CDR3 is TGTGCCAGCAGCTCCAGGGTAGGAGGCTACACCTTC.

The chain employs TRBV4-1 and TRBJ2-7, with D perhaps TRBD2 (6 bases). V dropped 5 bases and J dropped 5 bases, with 19 bases sitting between them. The CDR3 sequence is 15 residues long. Germline assignment: CDR1 MGHRA and CDR2 YSYEKL. The CDR3 reads CASSTGLSSWHEQYF. Written as DNA, the CDR3 is TGCGCCAGCAGCACGGGACTTTCCTCCTGGCACGAGCAGTACTTC.

The CDR3 spells CASSLGVAGGPDTQYF. The CDR3 region has the DNA TGTGCCAGCAGCTTAGGGGTAGCGGGAGGACCAGATACGCAGTATTTT. The V gene is TRBV11-3, the J gene TRBJ2-3; TRBD2 aligns across 10 bases. CDR3 size: 16 residues. The J segment lost 4 bases and the V segment lost 1 base, leaving 5 bases of the junction unmatched. Germline V gene sequence: CDR1 SGHNT, CDR2 YENEEA.

This chain links TRBV30 with TRBJ2-2, with D possibly being TRBD1 (5 bases). The CDR3 runs 13 residues. CDR1 and CDR2 (germline): GTSNPN, SVGIG (reference sequence). V lost 0 bases and J 6 bases, leaving 8 bases between the germline ends. The CDR3 DNA is TGTGCCTGGAGTGTAATCAGGGCCGGGGAGCTGTTTTTT. Residues: CAWSVIRAGELFF. The full variable domain, completed using reference TRBV30 and TRBJ2-2, is SQTIHQWPATLVQPVGSPLSLECTVEGTSNPNLYWYRQAAGRGLQLLFYSVGIGQISSEVPQNLSASRPQDRQFILSSKKLLLSDSGFYLCAWSVIRAGELFFGEGSRLTVL.

This sequence joins TRBV30 and TRBJ2-1; TRBD2 agrees at 9 bases. After removal of 7 bases from V and 11 bases from J, the junction contained 15 bases not matched to a gene. CDR3 length equals 14 residues. CDR1 and CDR2 (germline): GTSNPN, SVGIG (reference sequence). CDR3 sequence reads: CASPGEREVMQQFF. DNA for the CDR3: TGTGCCTCCCCGGGGGAGCGGGAGGTCATGCAGCAGTTCTTC.

The chain links TRBV7-2 to TRBJ1-6; 8 bases fit TRBD1. This CDR3 spans 15 amino acids. Trimming removed 5 bases from V and 7 bases from J; junction bases left unmatched: 7. CDR1 SGHTA and CDR2 FQGNSA come from the germline V gene. The CDR3 sequence is CASSRWTGINSPLHF. The CDR3 bases are TGTGCCAGCAGCAGGTGGACAGGGATAAATTCACCCCTCCACTTT.

The CDR3 loop is CASSTSSGTNTGELFF. The CDR3 DNA is TGTGCCAGCAGTACATCTAGCGGAACGAACACCGGGGAGCTGTTTTTT. The genes are TRBV28 and TRBJ2-2; the match to TRBD2 covers 7 bases. Germline values: CDR1 MDHEN, CDR2 SYDVKM. Trimming removed 5 bases from V and 0 bases from J; junction bases left unmatched: 6. The CDR3 is 16 amino acids.

This clone was seen only a few times. This chain connects TRBV5-5 to TRBJ1-1; D gene unclear. The V end was cut by 4 bases, the J end by 0 bases, with 13 bases between. CDR1 is SGHKS, CDR2 YYEKEE, per germline (reference sequence). The CDR3 spans 15 residues. CDR3: CASSPGVPMNTEAFF. The CDR3 region has the DNA TGTGCCAGCAGCCCCGGGGTCCCAATGAACACTGAAGCTTTCTTT.

The chain carries TRBV24-1 and TRBJ2-1; tentatively, D is TRBD2 (5 bases). Per germline, CDR1 KGHDR and CDR2 SFDVKD. The CDR3 totals 16 residues. The ends were cut back, 2 bases at V and 0 bases at J, with 10 bases in the middle. The chain's CDR3 is CATSDSAASSYNEQFF. The CDR3 region has the DNA TGTGCCACCAGTGATTCAGCGGCAAGCTCCTACAATGAGCAGTTCTTC.

The chain joins TRBV28 to TRBJ2-5, with 8 bases that match TRBD2. Germline CDR1 MDHEN, CDR2 SYDVKM. The junction had 14 bases not matched to a gene; V was cut back by 10 bases and J by 4 bases. The CDR3 has 15 amino acids. The CDR3 here is CATAGGSGDPETQYF. For the CDR3, the DNA is TGTGCCACTGCGGGGGGTAGCGGGGACCCAGAGACCCAGTACTTC.

The chain uses TRBV4-2 and TRBJ1-4, with a tentative D call TRBD1 (6 bases). This CDR3 is built from 14 residues. The V gene lost 1 base and the J gene lost 5 bases, with 8 bases spanning the gap. CDR1 is LGHNA and CDR2 is YNFKEQ in the germline V gene. DNA for the CDR3: TGTGCCAGCAGCCAAGCAGGACAGAATGAAAAACTGTTTTTT. It specifies CASSQAGQNEKLFF.

This clone has just one count. This chain connects TRBV15 to TRBJ2-2; D is possibly TRBD2 (6 bases). Trimming pared 0 bases from V and 1 base from J, leaving 12 bases between. CDR3 length: 17 residues. Germline assignment: CDR1 LNHNV and CDR2 YYDKDF (reference sequence). CDR3 coding DNA: TGTGCCACCAGCAGAGATCGGGGGTTCATGAACACCGGGGAGCTGTTTTTT. It translates to CATSRDRGFMNTGELFF.

This rearrangement joins TRBV11-3 to TRBJ2-2, with TRBD1 matching 8 bases. V gave up 4 bases and J gave up 7 bases; unmatched junction bases: 5. The germline CDR1 and CDR2 sequences are SGHNT and YENEEA. There are 14 residues in the CDR3. The DNA of the CDR3 is TGTGCCAGCAGCTGGGCAGGGGGCTTCGGGGAGCTGTTTTTT. Translating it yields CASSWAGGFGELFF.

J is TRBJ1-5 and V is TRBV6-6, with D perhaps matching TRBD1 (5 bases). V was pared by 2 bases and J by 3 bases, with 11 bases between. From germline, CDR1 is MNHNY and CDR2 SVGAGI (reference sequence). The CDR3 has 15 amino acids. CDR3 in amino acids: CASSYRQRNNQPQHF. The CDR3 DNA reads TGTGCCAGCAGTTACAGACAGAGAAACAATCAGCCCCAGCATTTT.

The chain recombines TRBV19 with TRBJ1-2; the match to TRBD1 covers 9 bases. The germline CDR1 and CDR2 sequences are LNHDA and SQIVND (reference sequence). V shed 2 bases and J 4 bases; nucleotides not matched to a gene: 2. The CDR3 totals 14 residues. The CDR3 region has the DNA TGTGCCAGTAGTATACTACAGGGGGCCTATGGCTACACCTTC. As protein: CASSILQGAYGYTF.

This chain connects TRBV2 to TRBJ2-1; 9 nucleotides agree with TRBD2. The germline V gene has CDR1 SNHLY and CDR2 FYNNEI. V shed 6 bases and J 3 bases; nucleotides not matched to a gene: 3. This CDR3 is built from 14 residues. This CDR3 reads CASRRLAVYNEQFF. The CDR3 nucleotides read TGTGCCAGCAGGCGACTAGCGGTCTACAATGAGCAGTTCTTC.